This T cell receptor (beta chain) was found in a study of OX40 agonist ivuxolimab in advanced cancers. Overall study context: Hepatocellular carcinoma, melanoma, renal cell or head and neck cancer was diagnosed in the dose-escalation patients. Among those treated, three patients had partial responses, one with hepatocellular carcinoma and two with cutaneous melanoma.

With regard to this clone: What it recognizes is unknown.

The table came from immunoSEQ multiplex PCR; TCRdb's copy has only in-frame clones and leaves some out. The sample lists roughly 61,000 clones; approximately 90% were seen once. Study-wide results and limits: Both CD4+ and CD8+ T cell populations in blood had undergone clonal expansion by week 6 at 0.1 to 3.0 mg/kg. Researchers did not determine the expanded peripheral T cells' antigen specificity.

There are 11 residues in the CDR3. Germline V gene sequence: CDR1 DFQATT, CDR2 SNEGSKA (reference sequence). Trimming shortened V by 6 bases and J by 3 bases, and 8 bases separated the two germline ends. The sample consisted of CD4+ or CD8+ T cells sorted from blood, taken in a trial of the OX40 agonist ivuxolimab. This clonotype was obtained from an adult with an advanced solid tumor such as melanoma, head and neck, liver or kidney cancer. The gene calls are TRBV20-1 and TRBJ1-1; D is unclear. CDR3 protein: CSAVGYTEAFF. CDR3 DNA: TGCAGTGCAGTAGGGTACACTGAAGCTTTCTTT.